This entry features one TCR beta chain sequence. The target antigen is unknown. This entry is derived from a study of T-cell reconstitution after alpha-beta-depleted transplantation in children. Overall study results and limits: After one year, T-cell counts and TCRbeta diversity mostly came from new T cells. Several hundred expanded graft clones reportedly were the source of alpha-beta T cells about two months after transplant. Surviving recipient T cells and thymic progenitors accounted for the high day-60 TCRbeta diversity observed in some patients.

Germline trimming cut 2 bases from V and 2 bases from J; bases unmatched to any gene: 16. Germline V lookup: CDR1 SGHRS, CDR2 YFSETQ. This CDR3 is built from 19 residues. Unique molecular identifiers tagged the TCRbeta library. TCRdb reprocessed the PCR reads with MiXCR, giving one entry per CDR3 protein. The table includes about 440,000 distinct CDR3 sequences, approximately 41% detected once. The chain has TRBV5-1 and TRBJ2-4, with 7 bases aligning to TRBD1. This TCR derives from a girl aged 2-9 years with aplastic anemia, due to receive a stem cell transplant. Material: PBMCs, obtained before TCRalphabeta/CD19-depleted stem cell transplant. CDR3 DNA sequence: TGCGCCAGCAGCTTTTCCTTACCGGGACAGTATCGATCCAAAAACATTCAGTACTTC. Its protein is CASSFSLPGQYRSKNIQYF.